This TCR beta chain was identified in a study of T cell changes during pregnancy in multiple sclerosis. The repertoire was sequenced with immunoSEQ multiplex PCR; TCRdb's copy has only in-frame clones and lacks some. This table holds approximately 63,000 clones, 80% to 95% found once. Trimming shortened V by 1 base and J by 2 bases, and 12 bases separated the two germline ends. The germline gives CDR1 SGHTA, CDR2 FQGNSA. This CDR3 is built from 15 residues. Here the sequenced sample was peripheral blood, taken in the third trimester of pregnancy. V and J are TRBV7-2 and TRBJ2-7; TRBD2 is a possible D gene (5 bases). The receptor comes from a female donor in good health, enrolled as a control in a pregnancy study. The chain's CDR3 is CASSLGVERPYEQYF. The DNA of the CDR3 is TGTGCCAGCAGCTTAGGGGTTGAGCGGCCCTACGAGCAGTACTTC.